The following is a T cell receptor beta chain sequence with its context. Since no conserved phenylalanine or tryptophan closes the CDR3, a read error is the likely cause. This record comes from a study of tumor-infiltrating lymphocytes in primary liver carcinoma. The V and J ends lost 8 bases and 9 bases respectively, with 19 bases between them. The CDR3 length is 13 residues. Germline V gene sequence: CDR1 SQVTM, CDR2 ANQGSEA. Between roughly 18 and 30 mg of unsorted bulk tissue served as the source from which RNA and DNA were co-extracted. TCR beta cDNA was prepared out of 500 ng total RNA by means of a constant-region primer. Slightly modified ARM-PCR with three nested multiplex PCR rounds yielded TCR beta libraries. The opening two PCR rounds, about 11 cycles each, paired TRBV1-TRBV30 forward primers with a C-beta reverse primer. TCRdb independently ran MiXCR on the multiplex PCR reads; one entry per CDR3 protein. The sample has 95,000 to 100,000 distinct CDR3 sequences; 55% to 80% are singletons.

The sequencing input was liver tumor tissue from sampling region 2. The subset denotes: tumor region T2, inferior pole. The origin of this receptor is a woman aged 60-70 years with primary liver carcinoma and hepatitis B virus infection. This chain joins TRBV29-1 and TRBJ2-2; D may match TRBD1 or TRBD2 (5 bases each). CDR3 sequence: CSITGHSGRELFY. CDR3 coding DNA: TGCAGCATCACGGGGCACTCGGGCAGGGAGCTGTTTTAT.